This T cell receptor (beta chain) emerged from a study of CD8+CD57+ T cells in acquired aplastic anemia. General study results and limits: Overlapping CD8+ CDR3 repertoires of patients and controls contained roughly 29 shared sequences.

Comment on this clonotype: Antigen specificity is unknown.

An expansion of CD8+CD57+ cells by flow cytometry had been shown in patients chosen for sequencing. Among the patients, all had severe acquired aplastic anemia. Profiles of TCR beta VDJ and CDR3 were generated from a genomic DNA template. TCRdb used MiXCR to reprocess the reads, holding one entry per CDR3 protein. The data show under 350,000 distinct CDR3 sequences, with 45% to 65% seen just once and 1.3% held by the top ten. The CDR3 is 13 residues long. Germline CDR1 reads LNHDA; CDR2 reads SQIVND (reference sequence). Trimming shortened V by 6 bases and J by 5 bases, and 13 bases separated the two germline ends.

This clonotype originated in a human donor with aplastic anemia. The sample consisted of sorted CD4+, CD8+, or CD8+CD57+ T cells (not recorded which) from PBMCs. V is TRBV19 and J is TRBJ1-1; the D gene is possibly TRBD1 (6 bases). CDR3 sequence: CASRQGTGTEAFF. The CDR3, as DNA: TGTGCCAGTAGGCAGGGGACGGGGACTGAAGCTTTCTTT.